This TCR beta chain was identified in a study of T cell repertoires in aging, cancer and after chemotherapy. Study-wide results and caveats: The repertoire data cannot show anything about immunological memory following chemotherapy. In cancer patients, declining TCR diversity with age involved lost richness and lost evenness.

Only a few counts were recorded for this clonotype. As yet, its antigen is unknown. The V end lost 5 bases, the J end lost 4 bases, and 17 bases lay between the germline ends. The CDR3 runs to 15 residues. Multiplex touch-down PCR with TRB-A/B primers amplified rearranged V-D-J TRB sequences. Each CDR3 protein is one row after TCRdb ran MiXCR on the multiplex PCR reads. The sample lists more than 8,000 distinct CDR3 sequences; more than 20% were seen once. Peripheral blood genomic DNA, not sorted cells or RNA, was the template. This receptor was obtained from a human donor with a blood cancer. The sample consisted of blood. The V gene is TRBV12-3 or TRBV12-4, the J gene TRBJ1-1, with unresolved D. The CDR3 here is CASSPGLPSGTEAFF. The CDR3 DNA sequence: TGTGCCAGCAGTCCGGGCCTCCCCTCGGGCACTGAAGCTTTCTTT.